The sequence of this TCR beta chain was determined in a study of blood T cells in healthy people across ages. The CDR3 contains 16 residues. In germline, CDR1 is MNHEY, CDR2 SMNVEV (reference sequence). Trimming cost V 3 bases and J 4 bases, with 16 bases left between them. Sample-barcoded 5' priming and a J-beta primer mix drove a second PCR of about 6 to 12 cycles. MiXCR was run by TCRdb on the 5' RACE reads, yielding one entry per CDR3 protein. The sample yields about 580,000 distinct CDR3 sequences, around 48% seen once. The sequence was obtained from an elderly man in good health. Sequencing was done on a sample of blood. The rearrangement links TRBV27 to TRBJ2-1; D is undetermined. CDR3 residues: CASSFGYPMGYNEQFF. The CDR3 DNA sequence: TGTGCCAGCAGTTTCGGCTACCCAATGGGTTACAATGAGCAGTTCTTC.